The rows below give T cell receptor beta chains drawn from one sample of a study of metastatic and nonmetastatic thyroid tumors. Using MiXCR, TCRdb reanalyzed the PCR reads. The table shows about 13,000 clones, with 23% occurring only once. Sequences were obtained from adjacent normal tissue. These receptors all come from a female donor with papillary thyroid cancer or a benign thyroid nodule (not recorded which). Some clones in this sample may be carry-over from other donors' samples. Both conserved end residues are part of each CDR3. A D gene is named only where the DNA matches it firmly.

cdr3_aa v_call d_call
CASRGSGPAQFF TRBV28 .
CASGPLDSGEADTQYF TRBV12-5 .
CASSLTHEQYF TRBV12-3/TRBV12-4 .
CASSDGGGTQYF TRBV6-1 TRBD2
CSAISSGPYNEQFF TRBV20-1 .
CASSIWTGATEAFF TRBV6-1 TRBD1
CSAHRDRAGAYGYTF TRBV20-1 TRBD1
CASSQETGFNQPQHF TRBV5-1 .
CASSEISNPNSPLHF TRBV6-1 .
CASSRSGGMNTEAFF TRBV6-1 TRBD1
CASSVRRGSSGELFF TRBV10-2 .
CASMRQAVYTF TRBV12-3/TRBV12-4 .
CASSVEGMSEQFF TRBV6-1 .
CASSQISGLAGAGEQFF TRBV5-6 TRBD2
CASSESSGDGQFF TRBV2 TRBD2
CASSLRQGRTLSSYEQYF TRBV12-3/TRBV12-4 TRBD1
CASAWGTPYEQYF TRBV7-8 .
CASTGGTDNEKLFF TRBV6-1 TRBD1
CASSLSTIAEAFF TRBV27 .
CASSPYRGTGELFF TRBV7-2 .
CASSDSTYRGTYEQYF TRBV6-1 .
CAWNRDTEAFF TRBV30 .
CASSQPSASADEQFF TRBV28 .
CASSSFLNTEAFF TRBV27 .
CASRPREAAFEAFF TRBV28 .
CASSYLAGGSYEQYF TRBV11-1 TRBD2
CASSLGYSNQPQHF TRBV5-1 .
CASSEGDGVMGSNGYTF TRBV10-2 .
CASSQEVSDRGAWLGTEAFF TRBV14 TRBD1
CASSPSGSAYEQYF TRBV11-2 .
CARVPRAVRTPGSCFF TRBV5-1 .
CASSLDSGQGTYEQYF TRBV11-2 TRBD1
CDSSQVGGSGYTF TRBV3-1 TRBD1
CASIQDRGSGPQHF TRBV4-1 .
CSARDRGGQPQHF TRBV20-1 .
CASSVGGTNQGGNYGYTF TRBV9 .
CASSPSGANVLTF TRBV9 .
CASSPRGLFYGYTF TRBV6-1 .
CASSRGHIPTYEQYF TRBV14 .
CASSEAGPRVSCNQPQHF TRBV11-1 .
CATMRQGATGELFF TRBV24-1 TRBD1
CASSQVGVSGANVLTF TRBV4-1 .
CASSPPPGLAFTYNEQFF TRBV7-2 TRBD2
CASGIGQADEQFF TRBV12-5 TRBD1
CSARESGDQPQHF TRBV20-1 .
CASSGGKLNGYTF TRBV28 .
CASSSSPGIYGYTF TRBV6-6 .
CASSLNRVAYNEQFF TRBV27 .
CASRGSNQPQHF TRBV6-1 .
CASSLNQPQHF TRBV28 .
CASSVLAGENEQFF TRBV9 TRBD2
CASSLMDSANNEQFF TRBV11-3 .
CASSYSMDRGELFF TRBV6-2/TRBV6-3 TRBD1
CASSDTRLAGGIGEQYF TRBV6-1 TRBD2
CASSEVVRDTGELFF TRBV6-1 .
CASSLGPGTGGLTF TRBV28 TRBD1
CASTTPGVGEQYF TRBV6-1 .
CASSSDFLPTDTQYF TRBV18 .
CASFRASGSPNRQYF TRBV18 TRBD2